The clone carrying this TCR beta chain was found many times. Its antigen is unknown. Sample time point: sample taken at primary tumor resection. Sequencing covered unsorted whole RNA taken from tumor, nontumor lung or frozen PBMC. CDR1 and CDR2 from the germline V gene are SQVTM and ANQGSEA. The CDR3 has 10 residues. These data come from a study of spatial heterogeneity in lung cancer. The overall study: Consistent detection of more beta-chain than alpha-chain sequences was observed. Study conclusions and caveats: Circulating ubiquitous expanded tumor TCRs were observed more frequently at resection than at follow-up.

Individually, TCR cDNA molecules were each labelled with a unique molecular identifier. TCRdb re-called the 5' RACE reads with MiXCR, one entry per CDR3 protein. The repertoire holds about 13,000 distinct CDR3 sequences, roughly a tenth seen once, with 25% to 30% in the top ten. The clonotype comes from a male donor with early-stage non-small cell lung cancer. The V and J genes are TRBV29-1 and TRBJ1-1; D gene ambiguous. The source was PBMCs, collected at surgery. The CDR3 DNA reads TGCGGCGGGAGGAACACTGAAGCTTTCTTT. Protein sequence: CGGRNTEAFF. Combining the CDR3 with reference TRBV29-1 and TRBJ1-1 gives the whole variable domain SAVISQKPSRDICQRGTSLTIQCQVDSQVTMMFWYRQQPGQSLTLIATANQGSEATYESGFVIDKFPISRPNLTFSTLTVSNMSPEDSSIYLCGGRNTEAFFGQGTRLTVV.